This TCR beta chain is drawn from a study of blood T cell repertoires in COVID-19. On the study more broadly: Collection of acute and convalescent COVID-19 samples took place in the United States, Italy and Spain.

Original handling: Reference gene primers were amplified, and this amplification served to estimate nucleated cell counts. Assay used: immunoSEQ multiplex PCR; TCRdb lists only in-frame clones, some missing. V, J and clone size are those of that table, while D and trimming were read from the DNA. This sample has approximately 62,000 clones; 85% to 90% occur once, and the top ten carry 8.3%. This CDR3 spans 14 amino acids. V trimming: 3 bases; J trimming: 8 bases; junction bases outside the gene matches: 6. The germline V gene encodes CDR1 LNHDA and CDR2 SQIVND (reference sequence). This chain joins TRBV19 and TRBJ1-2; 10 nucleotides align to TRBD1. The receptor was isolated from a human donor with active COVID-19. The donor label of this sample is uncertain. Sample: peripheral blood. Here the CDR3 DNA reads TGTGCCAGTAGTATGGACAGGGGGACGCGCGGCTACACCTTC. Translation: CASSMDRGTRGYTF.